Below, one TCR beta chain is given with its context. This clone's antigen is unknown. Per-base quality was not reported, and no clone a single base away is much larger than it. This sample was taken from a study of blood T cell repertoires in COVID-19 (dated by TCRdb to about 2020). About the investigation overall: Collaborator samples came from the United States, Italy and Spain and covered acute and convalescent phases of COVID-19. Where HLA class I and class II types were available, the types were taken from metadata supplied by the sample provider, not from assay-based typing. The repertoires were released in a freely available public database intended as a resource for research on the immune response to SARS-CoV-2. The sample metadata nearly always contained a de-identified subject ID, COVID-19 status, age in years and sex. The dataset comprised deeply sampled blood TCRbeta repertoires from subjects exposed to, actively infected with, or recovered from COVID-19. The prospective study material was composed of cDNA or gDNA derived from T cells, B-cell-depleted T cells, or PBMCs. Samples came from the ongoing ImmuneRACE study (first 160 participants) plus 1,254 subjects from 6 global collaborators.

TCRbeta CDR3 regions were amplified from genomic DNA using the immunoSEQ Assay, a bias-controlled multiplex PCR. Concerning the study's data processing: Within the assay, amplification of reference gene primers was used to estimate how many nucleated cells each sample contained. Sequence reads were collapsed and filtered to measure the absolute abundance of every unique TCRbeta CDR3 rearrangement. For each sample, productive Simpson clonality was calculated by taking the square root of Simpson's diversity index across productive rearrangements. Imported from immuneACCESS, the table was reduced by TCRdb to in-frame sequences with V and J called. These copies leave out some clones; in studies compared against another copy, an unresolved V gene accounts for under half, and the cause of the remainder is not known. For V, J and clone size, that table is used; D and trimming come from the DNA. This sample comprises roughly 330,000 clones, roughly 90% of them detected only once. Roughly 4% of the sample is taken by the ten largest.

Whole blood was collected in K2EDTA tubes by collaborating institutions according to the institutions' own protocols. For TCRbeta analysis, collaborator samples were shipped as frozen whole blood, as isolated PBMCs, or as DNA extracted from either sample type. After removal of 4 bases from V and 6 bases from J, the junction retains 11 bases not matched to a gene. The CDR3 measures 16 amino acids from cysteine to phenylalanine. Left in the record is the CDR3 DNA by itself, 48 bases read in frame from the first base. The germline V gene specifies SGHRS as CDR1 and YFSETQ as CDR2. Study-wide findings and limitations: Clinical and demographic metadata were provided uncurated, with the amount varying by source and participant.

The sample comprised peripheral blood. The origin of this receptor is a woman in her forties or fifties with active or convalescent COVID-19. The rearrangement joined TRBV5-1 to TRBJ2-2, and TRBD1 matches 8 of the central bases. The CDR3 in this case is CASSKGPGGAAGELFF. The DNA is TGCGCCAGCAGCAAAGGCCCAGGGGGCGCGGCCGGGGAGCTGTTTTTT.